A selection of T cell receptor beta chains follows, all from one sample in a study of shared clonotypes between healthy human individuals. The protocol was immunoSEQ multiplex PCR, while the TCRdb copy is restricted to in-frame clones and leaves out a portion. The data hold some 2,500,000 clones, with about nine tenths observed a single time. The sample taken for sequencing was naive CD4+ T cells from PBMCs. These receptors came from a man younger than 35 in good health. Some clones in this sample may be carry-over from other donors' samples. Each CDR3 is given with its conserved first and last residue. The order of the fields is CDR3 protein, V gene, D gene, J gene, CDR3 length. The D gene is left open where the match is weak.

cdr3_aa: CASSPLRGPGGQETQYF
v_call: TRBV18
d_call: NA
j_call: TRBJ2-5
cdr3_length: 17

cdr3_aa: CASSEVAQPQHF
v_call: TRBV6-1
d_call: NA
j_call: TRBJ1-5
cdr3_length: 12

cdr3_aa: CTSSQRTSEAYNEQFF
v_call: TRBV1
d_call: NA
j_call: TRBJ2-1
cdr3_length: 16

cdr3_aa: CASSLSGTTTYEQYF
v_call: TRBV5-1
d_call: NA
j_call: TRBJ2-7
cdr3_length: 15

cdr3_aa: CASSRTGGQPQHF
v_call: TRBV9
d_call: TRBD1
j_call: TRBJ1-5
cdr3_length: 13

cdr3_aa: CAWSVNTQYF
v_call: TRBV30
d_call: NA
j_call: TRBJ2-3
cdr3_length: 10

cdr3_aa: CASSFRDRVDYGYTF
v_call: TRBV7-2
d_call: TRBD1
j_call: TRBJ1-2
cdr3_length: 15

cdr3_aa: CASSLLAAQSYNEQFF
v_call: TRBV5-6
d_call: TRBD2
j_call: TRBJ2-1
cdr3_length: 16

cdr3_aa: CASMDRLYEQYF
v_call: TRBV10-1
d_call: NA
j_call: TRBJ2-7
cdr3_length: 12

cdr3_aa: CASSPGTGGSQYF
v_call: TRBV18
d_call: TRBD1
j_call: TRBJ2-5
cdr3_length: 13

cdr3_aa: CASSLVGTQTQYF
v_call: TRBV7-2
d_call: NA
j_call: TRBJ2-5
cdr3_length: 13

cdr3_aa: CASSWTGDYEQYF
v_call: TRBV5-1
d_call: TRBD1
j_call: TRBJ2-7
cdr3_length: 13

cdr3_aa: CASSLEPVGTSGQETQYF
v_call: TRBV5-1
d_call: TRBD2
j_call: TRBJ2-5
cdr3_length: 18

cdr3_aa: CSASPGYEQYF
v_call: TRBV20-1
d_call: NA
j_call: TRBJ2-7
cdr3_length: 11

cdr3_aa: CATMSGTGYYEQYF
v_call: TRBV10-3
d_call: TRBD1
j_call: TRBJ2-7
cdr3_length: 14

cdr3_aa: CASSERTGGQPQHF
v_call: TRBV2
d_call: NA
j_call: TRBJ1-5
cdr3_length: 14

cdr3_aa: CASIRQGAANEKLFF
v_call: TRBV6-1
d_call: TRBD1
j_call: TRBJ1-4
cdr3_length: 15

cdr3_aa: CASSLSSGSSQHF
v_call: TRBV28
d_call: NA
j_call: TRBJ1-5
cdr3_length: 13

cdr3_aa: CASSYGANYGYTF
v_call: TRBV6-5
d_call: NA
j_call: TRBJ1-2
cdr3_length: 13

cdr3_aa: CASSVGLAGDTGELFF
v_call: TRBV9
d_call: TRBD2
j_call: TRBJ2-2
cdr3_length: 16

cdr3_aa: CASSPRGFRGEPYEQYF
v_call: TRBV27
d_call: NA
j_call: TRBJ2-7
cdr3_length: 17

cdr3_aa: CASSLRGNSYNSPLHF
v_call: TRBV5-6
d_call: NA
j_call: TRBJ1-6
cdr3_length: 16

cdr3_aa: CATSIFDRDNIQYF
v_call: TRBV15
d_call: TRBD1
j_call: TRBJ2-4
cdr3_length: 14

cdr3_aa: CASSDRGGGQPQHF
v_call: TRBV6-1
d_call: TRBD1
j_call: TRBJ1-5
cdr3_length: 14

cdr3_aa: CASRQGAWDEQYF
v_call: TRBV28
d_call: TRBD1
j_call: TRBJ2-7
cdr3_length: 13

cdr3_aa: CASSTLQTGFVEGGNQPQHF
v_call: TRBV19
d_call: TRBD1
j_call: TRBJ1-5
cdr3_length: 20

cdr3_aa: CASSPGREQGLHF
v_call: TRBV5-6
d_call: NA
j_call: TRBJ1-6
cdr3_length: 13

cdr3_aa: CASSEYADTQYF
v_call: TRBV25-1
d_call: NA
j_call: TRBJ2-3
cdr3_length: 12

cdr3_aa: CASSLVGAGAEDTDTQYF
v_call: TRBV7-8
d_call: NA
j_call: TRBJ2-3
cdr3_length: 18

cdr3_aa: CASSVGGRALNEQFF
v_call: TRBV6-1
d_call: TRBD2
j_call: TRBJ2-1
cdr3_length: 15

cdr3_aa: CASSFPGARRNTIYF
v_call: TRBV7-2
d_call: NA
j_call: TRBJ1-3
cdr3_length: 15

cdr3_aa: CASSRPGRTDTQYF
v_call: TRBV27
d_call: NA
j_call: TRBJ2-3
cdr3_length: 14

cdr3_aa: CAREGEGESTEAFF
v_call: TRBV5-3
d_call: NA
j_call: TRBJ1-1
cdr3_length: 14

cdr3_aa: CASTRKAGGQNYGYTF
v_call: TRBV19
d_call: TRBD1
j_call: TRBJ1-2
cdr3_length: 16